Reported below is one T cell receptor (beta chain). Antigen specificity is unknown. Libraries were prepared by immunoSEQ multiplex PCR; TCRdb keeps only in-frame clonotypes and omits some of them. Here the sample spans a few million clones, approximately 94% being singletons. The germline V gene encodes CDR1 SGHTA and CDR2 FQGTGA. V shed 2 bases and J 0 bases; nucleotides not matched to a gene: 15. This CDR3 contains 21 residues. This sample was taken from a study of shared clonotypes between healthy human individuals. Study observations and caveats: Researchers sampled blood only, noting tissue repertoires likely differ. Of the naive CD4 clonotypes, roughly 5.5% were shared across several donors. There were few donors, and this limited the genetic and exposure-history diversity represented.

The TCR comes from a man younger than 30 in good health. V and J are TRBV7-3 and TRBJ2-1; 11 nucleotides agree with TRBD2. The specimen sequenced was naive CD4+ T cells sorted from blood. Subset of the sample: CD45RA+ positively selected. The CDR3 loop is CASSLGRTSGYLKPSYNEQFF. CDR3 DNA sequence: TGTGCCAGCAGCTTAGGAAGGACTAGCGGGTATCTTAAACCCTCCTACAATGAGCAGTTCTTC.